The entry that follows covers one TCR beta chain sequence. This specimen belongs to a study of blood T cell repertoires in COVID-19. Study-level information: Samples representing acute and convalescent COVID-19 were sourced from the United States, Italy and Spain.

TCRdb's copy holds only in-frame clones and misses some; the assay was immunoSEQ multiplex PCR. The repertoire has about 200,000 clones, roughly 84% of them found once; the top ten carry 5% to 8%. The CDR3 has 16 amino acids. With 0 bases removed from V and 3 bases from J, the gap between germline ends came to 9 bases. Per the germline V gene, CDR1 is LNHDA and CDR2 is SQIVND (reference sequence). The sequence derives from a woman in her 40s who had recovered from COVID-19. V and J are TRBV19 and TRBJ2-6; tentatively, D is TRBD2 (5 bases). The sequencing sample was made of peripheral blood. CDR3: CASSIDLGVGANVLTF. CDR3 DNA sequence: TGTGCCAGTAGTATAGATCTCGGGGTTGGGGCCAACGTCCTGACTTTC.